This is a list of T cell receptor beta chains from one sample in a study of cytomegalovirus exposure and HLA in healthy donors. Clones were read by immunoSEQ multiplex PCR, and TCRdb kept only the in-frame ones, dropping some. The table has 98,000 or so clones, around 76% seen once. The specimen sequenced was PBMCs. The receptors were sampled from a human donor in good health. Each CDR3 is given with its conserved first and last residue. The order of the fields is J gene, clone size, D gene, V gene, CDR3 DNA, CDR3 protein. D genes are given only for firm matches. Clone size, where shown, is once, few, many, or a class for clones that have expanded.

TRBJ2-1,.,.,TRBV27,TGTGCCAGCAGTTTCCCTCAGGGTGAGCAGTTCTTC,CASSFPQGEQFF
TRBJ2-5,once,TRBD2,TRBV7-8,TGTGCCAGCAGCTTAGTTCGGACTAGGGTGAAGACCCAGTACTTC,CASSLVRTRVKTQYF
TRBJ2-7,few,.,TRBV2,TGTGCCAGCAGTGGTGGCAGGGCCTTCATTGACGAGCAGTACTTC,CASSGGRAFIDEQYF
TRBJ2-2,.,.,TRBV2,TGTGCCAGCAGTGTACAGGGAACCGGGGAGCTGTTTTTT,CASSVQGTGELFF
TRBJ2-1,.,TRBD2,TRBV2,TGTGCCAGCAGTGGGACTAGCCTTAGCTCCTACAATGAGCAGTTCTTC,CASSGTSLSSYNEQFF
TRBJ1-5,.,.,TRBV5-1,TGCGCCAGCAGTTTATATGCAGGGGTACATCAGCCCCAGCATTTT,CASSLYAGVHQPQHF
TRBJ2-1,few,.,TRBV4-3,TGCGCCAGCAGCCAATATATGGGCTTCAACAATGAGCAGTTCTTC,CASSQYMGFNNEQFF
TRBJ1-2,.,.,TRBV11-2,TGTGCCAGCAGTCCCGGGGGGTCCTATGGCTACACCTTC,CASSPGGSYGYTF
TRBJ2-3,.,.,TRBV11-3,TGTGCCAGCAGCTTATCCCGACGGGGAAATACGCAGTATTTT,CASSLSRRGNTQYF
TRBJ1-2,.,.,TRBV19,TGTGCCAGTAGTAAAACAGACAGGAGGATCTCCTATGGCTACACCTTC,CASSKTDRRISYGYTF
TRBJ2-1,.,.,TRBV6-5,TGTGCCAGCAGTTACGACAGCCTGGGGAATGAGCAGTTCTTC,CASSYDSLGNEQFF
TRBJ1-2,.,.,TRBV5-1,TGCGCCAGCAGCTTGGCACAGGGTGGCTATGGCTACACCTTC,CASSLAQGGYGYTF
TRBJ2-5,.,.,TRBV6-5,TGTGCCAGCAGTTACTCGGCAGGTACAGACCAAGAGACCCAGTACTTC,CASSYSAGTDQETQYF
TRBJ2-2,few,.,TRBV6-6,TGTGCCAGCAGTGCGACCACCGGCCTAAGGGGCGGGCTGTTTTTT,CASSATTGLRGGLFF